This TCR beta chain was identified during a study of cytomegalovirus exposure and HLA in healthy donors. On this clone itself: As yet, its antigen is unknown.

Primers for the PCR totalled 60 Vbeta and 13 Jbeta. Some clones are missing from TCRdb's copy, which holds only in-frame ones; the method was immunoSEQ multiplex PCR. The sample has 100,000 to 150,000 clones, 75% to 90% seen once. General study results and limits: Common viral pathogens seemed, in a later analysis, to connect with several of the most significant clusters. Data from an earlier analysis indicated that most TCR beta V segments were productive either about 90% or about 30% of the time.

The sequenced sample consisted of PBMCs. This receptor was obtained from a middle-aged man in good health and CMV-seronegative.

The CDR3: CASSLTSGNSYNEQFF. In DNA form, the CDR3 reads TGTGCCAGCAGCCTGACTAGCGGGAACTCCTACAATGAGCAGTTCTTC. The V and J genes are TRBV11-2 and TRBJ2-1; TRBD2 matches 11 bases. From germline, CDR1 is SGHAT and CDR2 FQNNGV. V lost 5 bases to trimming and J lost 0 bases; unmatched junction nucleotides: 3. This CDR3 is built from 16 residues.